This TCR beta chain stems from a study of radiotherapy plus CTLA-4 blockade in lung cancer. Germline V CDR1 and CDR2: SGHTA, FQGNSA. The CDR3 runs to 15 residues. The V and J ends lost 2 bases and 2 bases respectively, with 9 bases between them. Only in-frame clones appear in the TCRdb table, and some are missing; sequencing was by immunoSEQ multiplex PCR. The sample gives approximately 85,000 clones, around 83% of which show up once; less than 15% is in the top ten. Sequenced here: peripheral blood, sampled from a patient treated with radiotherapy plus ipilimumab. The sequence was obtained from a human donor with non-small cell lung cancer that progressed on radiotherapy plus ipilimumab. The chain employs TRBV7-2 and TRBJ2-2; D ambiguous. CDR3 bases: TGTGCCAGCAGCTTACTTCCCCGAAACACCGGGGAGCTGTTTTTT. Translating it yields CASSLLPRNTGELFF.